The clone carrying this TCR beta chain was found a few times. Its antigen remains unknown. Germline V CDR1 and CDR2: SGHDN, FVKESK. The length of the CDR3 is 16 residues. V lost 0 bases and J lost 2; bases outside the gene matches: 3. This sample was included in a study of cytomegalovirus exposure and HLA in healthy donors. Study outcomes and limitations: The study labeled more than 150 TCR beta chains cytomegalovirus-associated. In vitro work confirmed that a few CMV-associated chains recognize CMV antigens. A few V segments could not be told apart, such as TRBV6-2 and TRBV6-3, and were left out. Later on, an analysis showed TCR association rates differing by HLA locus, with DRB1 the most and HLA-C the fewest.

PCR involved 60 Vbeta and 13 Jbeta primers. Assay used: immunoSEQ multiplex PCR; TCRdb lists only in-frame clones, some missing. The sample lists 130,000 to 150,000 clones; around 77% were seen once. V is TRBV14 and J is TRBJ2-3; 9 positions match TRBD2. The receptor comes from a woman in her fifties or sixties in good health and CMV-seronegative. The sequenced sample was PBMCs. The CDR3 DNA reads as TGTGCCAGCAGCCAAGAGGCTAGCGGGGTCACAGATACGCAGTATTTT. It codes for CASSQEASGVTDTQYF.